The present T cell receptor (beta chain) was sequenced within a study of blood T cells in healthy people across ages. Through a sample-barcoded 5' primer and a J-beta primer mix, a second PCR was run for roughly 6 to 11 cycles. Each CDR3 protein gets one entry after TCRdb re-called the 5' RACE reads with MiXCR. The table shows hundreds of thousands of distinct CDR3 sequences, with roughly 21% occurring only once. The CDR3 covers 15 residues. The V gene lost 3 bases and the J gene lost 0 bases, with 12 bases spanning the gap. Extraction yielded at least 5 micrograms of total RNA per sample. Sequenced material: blood. The clonotype comes from a man aged 65 to 85 in good health. V is TRBV12-3 or TRBV12-4 and J is TRBJ2-7; D may match TRBD1 or TRBD2 (6 bases each). The CDR3 loop is CASSFDRRGSYEQYF. The CDR3 region has the DNA TGTGCCAGCAGTTTTGACAGGAGGGGCTCCTACGAGCAGTACTTC.